This is a list of T cell receptor beta chains from one sample in a study of low-dose radiotherapy and immunotherapy resistance in tumors. TCRdb analysed the reads with MiXCR anew, one entry per CDR3 protein. This sample has under 75,000 distinct CDR3 sequences, with under 30% found just once. The sample was PBMCs, taken after low-dose radiotherapy plus immunotherapy. Every receptor here comes from a male donor with prostate cancer. Both conserved end residues are part of each CDR3. The order of the fields is J gene, V gene, D gene, CDR3 protein. D genes are given only for firm matches.

>TRBJ2-7|TRBV28|-
CASSLVPSSYEQYF
>TRBJ2-5|TRBV7-9|-
CASSRGQQETQYF
>TRBJ2-7|TRBV6-1|-
CASLETTGYEQYF
>TRBJ2-7|TRBV4-1|-
CASSRDTGASYEQYF
>TRBJ2-7|TRBV5-3|-
CASSGTSRSWEQYF
>TRBJ1-4|TRBV28|-
CASRESRAGEKLFF
>TRBJ2-1|TRBV7-8|-
CASSLAGGDNEQFF
>TRBJ2-1|TRBV7-6|TRBD1
CASSPRGSRYNEQFF
>TRBJ2-1|TRBV5-5|-
CASSPRYDYNEQFF
>TRBJ1-1|TRBV5-1|-
CASSLLIRGQNTEAFF
>TRBJ2-1|TRBV12-3/TRBV12-4|-
CASSRLYNEQFF
>TRBJ2-7|TRBV12-3/TRBV12-4|-
CASGGGSYEQYF
>TRBJ2-1|TRBV9|-
CASSVVGDYNEQFF